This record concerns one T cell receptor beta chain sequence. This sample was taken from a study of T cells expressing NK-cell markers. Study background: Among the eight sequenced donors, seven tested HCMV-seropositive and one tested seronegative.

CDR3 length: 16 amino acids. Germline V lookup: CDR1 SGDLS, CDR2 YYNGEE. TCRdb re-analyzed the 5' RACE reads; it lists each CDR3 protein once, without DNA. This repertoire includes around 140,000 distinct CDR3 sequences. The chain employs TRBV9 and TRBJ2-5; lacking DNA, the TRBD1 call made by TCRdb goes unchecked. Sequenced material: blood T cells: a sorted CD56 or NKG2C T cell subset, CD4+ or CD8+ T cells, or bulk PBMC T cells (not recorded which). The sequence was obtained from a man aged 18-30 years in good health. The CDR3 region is CASSGELQGSQETQYF. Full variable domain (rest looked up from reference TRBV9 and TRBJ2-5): DSGVTQTPKHLITATGQRVTLRCSPRSGDLSVYWYQQSLDQGLQFLIQYYNGEERAKGNILERFSAQQFPDLHSELNLSSLELGDSALYFCASSGELQGSQETQYFGPGTRLLVL.